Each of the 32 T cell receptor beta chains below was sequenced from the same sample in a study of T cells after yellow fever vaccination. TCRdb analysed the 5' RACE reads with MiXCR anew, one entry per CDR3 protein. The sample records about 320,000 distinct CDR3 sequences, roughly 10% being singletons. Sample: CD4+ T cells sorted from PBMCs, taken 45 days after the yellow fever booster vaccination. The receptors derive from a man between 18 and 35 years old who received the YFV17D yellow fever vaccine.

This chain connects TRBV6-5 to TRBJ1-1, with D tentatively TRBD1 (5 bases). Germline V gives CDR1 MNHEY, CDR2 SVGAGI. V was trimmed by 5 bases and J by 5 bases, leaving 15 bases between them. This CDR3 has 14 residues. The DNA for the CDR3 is TGTGCCAGCAGTCCCGACCCCTGGGGGACTGAAGCTTTCTTT. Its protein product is CASSPDPWGTEAFF.

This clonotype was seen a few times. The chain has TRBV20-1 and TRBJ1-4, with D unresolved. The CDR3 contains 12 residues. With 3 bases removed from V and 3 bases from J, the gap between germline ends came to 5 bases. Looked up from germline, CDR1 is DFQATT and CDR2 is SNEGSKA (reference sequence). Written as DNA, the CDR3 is TGCAGTGCTAGTGAAGCTAATGAAAAACTGTTTTTT. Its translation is CSASEANEKLFF.

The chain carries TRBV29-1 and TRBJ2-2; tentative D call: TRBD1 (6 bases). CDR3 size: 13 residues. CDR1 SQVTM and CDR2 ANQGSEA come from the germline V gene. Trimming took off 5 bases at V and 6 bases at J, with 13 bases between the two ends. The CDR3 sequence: CSVIRGIPGELFF. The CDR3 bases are TGCAGCGTTATCAGGGGAATCCCCGGGGAGCTGTTTTTT.

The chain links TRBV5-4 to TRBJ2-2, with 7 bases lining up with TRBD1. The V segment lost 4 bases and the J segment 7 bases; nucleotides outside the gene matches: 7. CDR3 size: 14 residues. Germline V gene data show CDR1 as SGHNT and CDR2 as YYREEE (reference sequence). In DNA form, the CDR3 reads TGTGCCAGCAGCCCCAGGGGGTGGAACGGGGAGCTGTTTTTT. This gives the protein CASSPRGWNGELFF.

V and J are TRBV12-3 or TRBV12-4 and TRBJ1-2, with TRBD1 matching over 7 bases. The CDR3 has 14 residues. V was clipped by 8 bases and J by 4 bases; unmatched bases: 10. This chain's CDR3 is CASATGSFSYGYTF. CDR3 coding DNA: TGTGCCAGCGCGACAGGGTCTTTTAGCTATGGCTACACCTTC.

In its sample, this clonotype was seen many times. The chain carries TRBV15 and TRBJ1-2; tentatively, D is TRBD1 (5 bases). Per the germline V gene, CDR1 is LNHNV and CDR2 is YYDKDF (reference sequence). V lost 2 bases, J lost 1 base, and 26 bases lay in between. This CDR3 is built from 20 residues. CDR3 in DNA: TGTGCCACCAGCAGATCCTTAATCCAGGGAGAGGGTAGCGTTAACTATGGCTACACCTTC. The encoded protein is CATSRSLIQGEGSVNYGYTF.

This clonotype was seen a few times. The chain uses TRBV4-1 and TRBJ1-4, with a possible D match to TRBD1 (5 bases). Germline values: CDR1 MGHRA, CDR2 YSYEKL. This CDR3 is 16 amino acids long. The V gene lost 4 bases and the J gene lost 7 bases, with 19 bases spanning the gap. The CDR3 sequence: CASSRRFGAQVEKLFF. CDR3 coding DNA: TGCGCCAGCAGCCGAAGGTTCGGGGCGCAGGTTGAAAAACTGTTTTTT.

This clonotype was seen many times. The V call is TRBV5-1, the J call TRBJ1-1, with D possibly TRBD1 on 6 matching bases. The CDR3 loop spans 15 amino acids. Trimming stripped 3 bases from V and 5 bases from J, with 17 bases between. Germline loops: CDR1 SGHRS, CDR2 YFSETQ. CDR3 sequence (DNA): TGCGCCAGCAGCTCGGGCCCAGGGGTGGGGACTGAAGCTTTCTTT. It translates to CASSSGPGVGTEAFF. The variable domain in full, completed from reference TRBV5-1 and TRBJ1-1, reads KAGVTQTPRYLIKTRGQQVTLSCSPISGHRSVSWYQQTPGQGLQFLFEYFSETQRNKGNFPGRFSGRQFSNSRSEMNVSTLELGDSALYLCASSSGPGVGTEAFFGQGTRLTVV.

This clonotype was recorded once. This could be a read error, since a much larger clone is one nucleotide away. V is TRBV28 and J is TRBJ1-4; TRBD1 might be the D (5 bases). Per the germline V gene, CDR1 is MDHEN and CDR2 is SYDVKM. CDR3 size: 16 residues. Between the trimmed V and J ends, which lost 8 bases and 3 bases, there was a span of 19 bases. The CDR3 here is CASGDPGSASNEKLFF. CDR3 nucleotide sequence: TGTGCCAGCGGGGACCCGGGAAGCGCATCTAATGAAAAACTGTTTTTT. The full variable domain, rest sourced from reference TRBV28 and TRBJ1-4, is DVKVTQSSRYLVKRTGEKVFLECVQDMDHENMFWYRQDPGLGLRLIYFSYDVKMKEKGDIPEGYSVSREKKERFSLILESASTNQTSMYLCASGDPGSASNEKLFFGSGTQLSVL.

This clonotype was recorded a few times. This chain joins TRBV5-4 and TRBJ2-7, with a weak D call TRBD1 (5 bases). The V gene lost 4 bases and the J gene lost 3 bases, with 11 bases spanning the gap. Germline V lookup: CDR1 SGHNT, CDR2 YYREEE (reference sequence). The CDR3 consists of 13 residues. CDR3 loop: CASSPVGDYEQYF. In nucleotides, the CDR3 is TGTGCCAGCAGCCCGGTAGGGGACTACGAGCAGTACTTC. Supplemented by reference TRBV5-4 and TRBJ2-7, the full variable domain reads ETGVTQSPTHLIKTRGQQVTLRCSSQSGHNTVSWYQQALGQGPQFIFQYYREEENGRGNFPPRFSGLQFPNYSSELNVNALELDDSALYLCASSPVGDYEQYFGPGTRLTVT.

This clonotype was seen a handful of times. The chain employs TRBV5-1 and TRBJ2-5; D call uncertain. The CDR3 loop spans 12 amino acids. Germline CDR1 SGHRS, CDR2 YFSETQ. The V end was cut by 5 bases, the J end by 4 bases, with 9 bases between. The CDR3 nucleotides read TGCGCCAGCAGAGGTGGCCGAGAGACCCAGTACTTC. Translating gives CASRGGRETQYF. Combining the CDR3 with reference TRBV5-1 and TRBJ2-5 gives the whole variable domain KAGVTQTPRYLIKTRGQQVTLSCSPISGHRSVSWYQQTPGQGLQFLFEYFSETQRNKGNFPGRFSGRQFSNSRSEMNVSTLELGDSALYLCASRGGRETQYFGPGTRLLVL.

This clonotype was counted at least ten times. This CDR3 reads CASSVGMGNIQYF. CDR3 bases: TGCGCCAGCAGTGTAGGGATGGGAAACATTCAGTACTTC. This chain connects TRBV10-1 to TRBJ2-4, with D unclear. The CDR3 contains 13 residues. Trimming shortened V by 4 bases and J by 6 bases, and 10 bases separated the two germline ends. Germline loops: CDR1 WNHNN, CDR2 SYGVQD (reference sequence).

CDR3 protein: CASSRDTGYNEQFF. The CDR3 nucleotides read TGTGCCAGCTCACGAGACACAGGGTACAATGAGCAGTTCTTC. The chain combines TRBV18 with TRBJ2-1, with a tentative D call TRBD1 (6 bases). Per the germline V gene, CDR1 is KGHSH and CDR2 is LQKENI. The CDR3 runs to 14 residues. V shed 4 bases and J shed 4 bases, with 11 bases lying between them.

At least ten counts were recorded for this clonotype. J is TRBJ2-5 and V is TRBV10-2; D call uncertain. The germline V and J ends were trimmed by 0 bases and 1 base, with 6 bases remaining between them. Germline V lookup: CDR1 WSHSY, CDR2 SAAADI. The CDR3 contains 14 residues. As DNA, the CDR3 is TGCGCCAGCAGTGAGTCCACCAGCCAAGAGACCCAGTACTTC. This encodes CASSESTSQETQYF.

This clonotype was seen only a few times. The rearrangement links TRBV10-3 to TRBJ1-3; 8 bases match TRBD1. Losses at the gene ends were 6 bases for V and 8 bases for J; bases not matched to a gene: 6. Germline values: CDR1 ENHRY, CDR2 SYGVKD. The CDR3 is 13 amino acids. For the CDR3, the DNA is TGTGCCATCAGCCGACAGGGGTCAGACACCATATATTTT. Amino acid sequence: CAISRQGSDTIYF.

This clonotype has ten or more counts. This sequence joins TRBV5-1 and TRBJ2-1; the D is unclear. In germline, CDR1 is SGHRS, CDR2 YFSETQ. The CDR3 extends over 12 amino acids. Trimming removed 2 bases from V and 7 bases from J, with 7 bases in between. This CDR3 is CASSFQDNEQFF. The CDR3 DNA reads TGCGCCAGCAGCTTCCAAGATAATGAGCAGTTCTTC.

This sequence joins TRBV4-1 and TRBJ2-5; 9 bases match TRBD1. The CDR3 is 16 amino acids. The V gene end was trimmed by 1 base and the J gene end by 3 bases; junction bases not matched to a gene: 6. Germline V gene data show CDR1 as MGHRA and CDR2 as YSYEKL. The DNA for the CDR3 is TGCGCCAGCAGCCAAGGGGGGACAGGGCAAGAAGAGACCCAGTACTTC. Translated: CASSQGGTGQEETQYF.

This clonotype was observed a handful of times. CDR3 in amino acids: CASSLVGRGRDQPQHF. The CDR3 coding sequence is TGCGCCAGCAGCTTGGTGGGCAGGGGGCGGGATCAGCCCCAGCATTTT. The rearrangement links TRBV5-1 to TRBJ1-5, with 8 bases lining up with TRBD1. J gave up 5 bases and V 0 bases, and 7 bases lay outside the gene matches. Germline V gives CDR1 SGHRS, CDR2 YFSETQ. CDR3 length: 16 amino acids.

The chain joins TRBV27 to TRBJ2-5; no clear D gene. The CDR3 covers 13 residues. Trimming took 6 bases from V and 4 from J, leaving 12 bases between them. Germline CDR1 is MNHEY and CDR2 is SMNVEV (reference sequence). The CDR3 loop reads CASRTAPLETQYF. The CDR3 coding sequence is TGTGCCAGCAGGACCGCACCGTTAGAGACCCAGTACTTC.

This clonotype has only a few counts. CDR3 DNA: TGTGCCAGCAGCCGGACTAGCGGGGACCAAGAGACCCAGTACTTC. It is translated as CASSRTSGDQETQYF. The chain uses TRBV7-3 and TRBJ2-5; 12 nucleotides match TRBD2. Germline V gene sequence: CDR1 SGHTA, CDR2 FQGTGA. The CDR3 sequence is 15 residues long. The V gene end was trimmed by 5 bases and the J gene end by 0 bases; junction bases not matched to a gene: 1.

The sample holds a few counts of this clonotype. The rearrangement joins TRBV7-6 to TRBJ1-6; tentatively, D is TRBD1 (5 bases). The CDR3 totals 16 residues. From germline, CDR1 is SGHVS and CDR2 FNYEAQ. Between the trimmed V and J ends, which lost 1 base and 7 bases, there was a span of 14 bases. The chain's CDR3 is CASSLEAGSRNSPLHF. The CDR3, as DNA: TGTGCCAGCAGCTTAGAGGCAGGGAGTCGGAATTCACCCCTCCACTTT.

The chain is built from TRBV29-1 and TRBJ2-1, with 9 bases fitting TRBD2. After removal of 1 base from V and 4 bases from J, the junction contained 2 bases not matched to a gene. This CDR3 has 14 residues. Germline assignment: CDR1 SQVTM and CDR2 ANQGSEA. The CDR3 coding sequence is TGCAGCGTTGAAGGGACTAGCGATTACAATGAGCAGTTCTTC. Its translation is CSVEGTSDYNEQFF.

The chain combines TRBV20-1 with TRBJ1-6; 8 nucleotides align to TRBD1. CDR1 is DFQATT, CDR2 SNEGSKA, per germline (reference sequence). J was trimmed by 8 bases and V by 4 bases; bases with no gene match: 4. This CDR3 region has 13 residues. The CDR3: CSATGTGYSPLHF. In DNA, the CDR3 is TGCAGTGCTACCGGGACAGGCTATTCACCCCTCCACTTT.

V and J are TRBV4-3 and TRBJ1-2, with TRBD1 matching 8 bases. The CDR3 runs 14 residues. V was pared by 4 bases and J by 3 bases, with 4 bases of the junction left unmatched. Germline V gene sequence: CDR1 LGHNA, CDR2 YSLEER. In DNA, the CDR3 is TGCGCCAGCAGCCGCGGACAGGGTGACTATGGCTACACCTTC. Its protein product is CASSRGQGDYGYTF.

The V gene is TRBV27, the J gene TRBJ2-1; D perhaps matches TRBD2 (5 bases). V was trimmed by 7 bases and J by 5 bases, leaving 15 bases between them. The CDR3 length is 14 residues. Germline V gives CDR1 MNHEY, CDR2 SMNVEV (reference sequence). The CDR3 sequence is CASNLPDGNNEQFF. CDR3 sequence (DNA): TGTGCCAGCAACCTTCCCGACGGGAACAATGAGCAGTTCTTC.

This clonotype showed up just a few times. The CDR3, as DNA: TGTGCCAGCAGCAAAGTGGGAGGCGGGGACGGTAAAGGTGAAGCTTTCTTT. Amino acids: CASSKVGGGDGKGEAFF. The chain joins TRBV21-1 to TRBJ1-1. TRBV21-1 is noted as a pseudogene. The CDR3 runs to 17 residues.

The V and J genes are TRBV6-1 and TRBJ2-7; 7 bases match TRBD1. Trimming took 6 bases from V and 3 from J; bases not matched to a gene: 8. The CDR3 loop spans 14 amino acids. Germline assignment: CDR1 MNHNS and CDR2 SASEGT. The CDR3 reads CASRTGVISYEQYF. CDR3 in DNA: TGTGCCAGCAGAACAGGGGTTATTAGCTACGAGCAGTACTTC.

CDR3 coding DNA: TGCGCCAGCAGCTTGGGTACCTTCAATGGCTACACCTTC. Residues: CASSLGTFNGYTF. This chain links TRBV5-1 with TRBJ1-2; D call uncertain. The CDR3 is 13 amino acids. The V gene's germline CDR1 is SGHRS and CDR2 YFSETQ. V lost 0 bases, J lost 6 bases, and 9 bases lay in between.

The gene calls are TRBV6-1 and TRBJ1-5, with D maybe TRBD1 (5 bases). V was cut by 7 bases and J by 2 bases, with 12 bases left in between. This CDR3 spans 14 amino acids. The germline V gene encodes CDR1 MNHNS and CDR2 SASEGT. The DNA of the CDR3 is TGTGCCAGCACCCTTTTGGGGCGCAATCAGCCCCAGCATTTT. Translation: CASTLLGRNQPQHF.

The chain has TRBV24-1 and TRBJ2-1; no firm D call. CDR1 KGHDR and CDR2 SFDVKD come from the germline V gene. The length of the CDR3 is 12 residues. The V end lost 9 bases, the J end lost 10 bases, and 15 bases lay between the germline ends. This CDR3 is CATSGGDREQFF. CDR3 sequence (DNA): TGTGCCACCTCAGGTGGCGACCGAGAGCAGTTCTTC.

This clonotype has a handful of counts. The CDR3 region has the DNA TGTGCCAGCTCACCACGGAACACTGGAGCAGGGATGAACACTGAAGCTTTCTTT. Protein product: CASSPRNTGAGMNTEAFF. This chain links TRBV18 with TRBJ1-1; D is possibly TRBD1 (5 bases). This CDR3 spans 18 amino acids. Germline V gene sequence: CDR1 KGHSH, CDR2 LQKENI. Trimming left V 1 base short and J 0 bases short, with 18 bases between.

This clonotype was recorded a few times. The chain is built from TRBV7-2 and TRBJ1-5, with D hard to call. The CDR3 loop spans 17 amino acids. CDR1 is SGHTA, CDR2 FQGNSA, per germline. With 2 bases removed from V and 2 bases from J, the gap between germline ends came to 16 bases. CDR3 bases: TGTGCCAGCAGCTTAATCTCCCGATGGATGGGCAATCAGCCCCAGCATTTT. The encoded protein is CASSLISRWMGNQPQHF. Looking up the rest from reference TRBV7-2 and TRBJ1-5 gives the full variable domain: GAGVSQSPSNKVTEKGKDVELRCDPISGHTALYWYRQSLGQGLEFLIYFQGNSAPDKSGLPSDRFSAERTGGSVSTLTIQRTQQEDSAVYLCASSLISRWMGNQPQHFGDGTRLSIL.